Listed below are T cell receptor beta chains from one sample, sequenced in a study of tumor and adjacent non-tumor tissue in lung cancer. One entry per CDR3 protein results from TCRdb running MiXCR on the multiplex PCR reads. Of over 60,000 distinct CDR3 sequences detected, around 78% appear once; the ten largest clones hold under 30%. The source material was lung tumor tissue. The receptors originated from a man aged 55 to 70 with non-small cell lung cancer. The CDR3 runs from the conserved cysteine through the conserved F or W. D genes are given only for firm matches. A clone size is listed for some rows: how often the clone was seen (once, few, many), or a class if it is expanded.

D gene: NA; J gene: TRBJ2-5; V gene: TRBV10-3; clone size: many; CDR3 protein: CAISESKETQYF; CDR3 DNA: TGTGCCATCAGTGAGTCGAAGGAGACCCAGTACTTC
D gene: NA; J gene: TRBJ2-7; V gene: TRBV14; clone size: many; CDR3 protein: CASSPGHNYEQYF; CDR3 DNA: TGTGCCAGCAGCCCCGGACATAACTACGAGCAGTACTTC
D gene: NA; J gene: TRBJ2-1; V gene: TRBV20-1; clone size: NA; CDR3 protein: CSGLPENSYEQFF; CDR3 DNA: TGCAGTGGATTACCGGAGAATTCCTACGAGCAGTTCTTC
D gene: NA; J gene: TRBJ1-1; V gene: TRBV6-5; clone size: NA; CDR3 protein: CASSCGIGGMNTEAFF; CDR3 DNA: TGTGCCAGCAGTTGCGGGATAGGGGGAATGAACACTGAAGCTTTCTTT
D gene: NA; J gene: TRBJ2-7; V gene: TRBV20-1; clone size: NA; CDR3 protein: CSAQRDIPQYF; CDR3 DNA: TGCAGTGCCCAACGGGACATCCCTCAGTACTTC
D gene: TRBD1; J gene: TRBJ1-3; V gene: TRBV20-1; clone size: NA; CDR3 protein: CSARDRGLGKKIYF; CDR3 DNA: TGCAGTGCACGGGACAGGGGGCTCGGAAAAAAAATATATTTT
D gene: TRBD1; J gene: TRBJ2-7; V gene: TRBV11-1; clone size: once; CDR3 protein: CASSLGGTGVYEQYF; CDR3 DNA: TGTGCCAGCAGCTTAGGAGGGACAGGGGTCTACGAGCAGTACTTC
D gene: TRBD2; J gene: TRBJ2-1; V gene: TRBV6-2/TRBV6-3; clone size: NA; CDR3 protein: CASSREGSCNEQFF; CDR3 DNA: TGTGCCAGCAGTAGGGAGGGCTCCTGCAATGAGCAGTTCTTC
D gene: NA; J gene: TRBJ2-7; V gene: TRBV7-8; clone size: many; CDR3 protein: CASPIDEQYF; CDR3 DNA: TGTGCCAGCCCCATCGACGAGCAGTACTTC
D gene: NA; J gene: TRBJ2-1; V gene: TRBV6-5; clone size: NA; CDR3 protein: CASSFQAEARGSHEQSF; CDR3 DNA: TGTGCCAGCAGTTTTCAAGCTGAGGCACGCGGAAGCCATGAGCAGTCCTTC
D gene: TRBD2; J gene: TRBJ2-3; V gene: TRBV11-3; clone size: NA; CDR3 protein: CACWKGLAGTTDKQYF; CDR3 DNA: TGTGCCTGCTGGAAGGGACTAGCGGGGACCACAGATAAGCAGTATTTT
D gene: NA; J gene: TRBJ1-1; V gene: TRBV11-2; clone size: NA; CDR3 protein: CANSMGTNRDTEAFF; CDR3 DNA: TGTGCTAACAGCATGGGCACGAACAGGGATACTGAAGCTTTCTTT
D gene: TRBD2; J gene: TRBJ2-6; V gene: TRBV10-3; clone size: NA; CDR3 protein: CACSEHGTSGRDSRANVLTF; CDR3 DNA: TGTGCCTGTAGTGAACATGGGACTAGCGGGAGGGACTCTAGGGCCAACGTCCTGACTTTC
D gene: NA; J gene: TRBJ2-7; V gene: TRBV12-3/TRBV12-4; clone size: NA; CDR3 protein: CASNLTSRRAFAHEQYF; CDR3 DNA: TGTGCCAGCAATCTTACTAGCAGGAGGGCCTTTGCCCACGAGCAGTACTTC
D gene: NA; J gene: TRBJ2-3; V gene: TRBV6-1; clone size: NA; CDR3 protein: CATSSAGTHTDMQYF; CDR3 DNA: TGTGCCACCTCAAGTGCGGGAACCCACACAGATATGCAGTATTTT
D gene: NA; J gene: TRBJ2-4; V gene: TRBV20-1; clone size: NA; CDR3 protein: CTAVTIAKNIQYF; CDR3 DNA: TGCACTGCTGTCACGATAGCCAAAAACATTCAGTACTTT
D gene: NA; J gene: TRBJ1-1; V gene: TRBV12-3/TRBV12-4; clone size: NA; CDR3 protein: CASSLAGSSDAFF; CDR3 DNA: TGTGCCAGCAGTTTAGCAGGAAGCTCTGATGCTTTCTTT
D gene: TRBD1; J gene: TRBJ2-4; V gene: TRBV18; clone size: NA; CDR3 protein: CASQPGQGHIQYF; CDR3 DNA: TGTGCCAGCCAACCCGGACAGGGACACATTCAATACTTC
D gene: NA; J gene: TRBJ2-3; V gene: TRBV20-1; clone size: many; CDR3 protein: CSSGRGTDTQYF; CDR3 DNA: TGCAGTTCGGGACGGGGGACAGATACGCAGTATTTT
D gene: NA; J gene: TRBJ2-3; V gene: TRBV11-3; clone size: NA; CDR3 protein: CASRSHTDTQYF; CDR3 DNA: TGTGCCAGCAGGTCACATACAGATACGCAGTATTTT
D gene: NA; J gene: TRBJ2-7; V gene: TRBV14; clone size: NA; CDR3 protein: CASSQEDSRYEKYF; CDR3 DNA: TGTGCCAGCAGCCAAGAAGACTCCCGGTACGAGAAGTACTTC
D gene: NA; J gene: TRBJ1-4; V gene: TRBV6-5; clone size: NA; CDR3 protein: CASSYGGWRGEKLFF; CDR3 DNA: TGTGCCAGCAGTTACGGGGGATGGCGCGGTGAAAAACTGTTTTTT
D gene: NA; J gene: TRBJ2-1; V gene: TRBV28; clone size: NA; CDR3 protein: CASSPWEERFF; CDR3 DNA: TGTGCCAGCAGCCCCTGGGAAGAGCGGTTCTTC
D gene: NA; J gene: TRBJ2-3; V gene: TRBV20-1; clone size: NA; CDR3 protein: CSTWKGRDTQYF; CDR3 DNA: TGCAGTACATGGAAGGGGAGGGATACGCAGTATTTT
D gene: NA; J gene: TRBJ2-1; V gene: TRBV10-3; clone size: NA; CDR3 protein: CAISRDPRDEQVF; CDR3 DNA: TGTGCTATCAGTCGGGACCCCAGGGATGAACAGGTCTTC
D gene: NA; J gene: TRBJ1-6; V gene: TRBV6-2/TRBV6-3; clone size: NA; CDR3 protein: CASRGTWNSPPHF; CDR3 DNA: TGTGCCAGCAGGGGGACATGGAATTCACCCCCCCACTTT
D gene: TRBD2; J gene: TRBJ2-1; V gene: TRBV6-5; clone size: NA; CDR3 protein: CASSYRGLAYIEQIF; CDR3 DNA: TGTGCCAGCAGTTACCGGGGACTAGCGTATATTGAGCAGATCTTC
D gene: NA; J gene: TRBJ1-1; V gene: TRBV29-1; clone size: NA; CDR3 protein: CNVNGGVNIEAFF; CDR3 DNA: TGCAACGTCAACGGAGGGGTGAACATTGAAGCTTTCTTT
D gene: TRBD2; J gene: TRBJ2-7; V gene: TRBV6-1; clone size: few; CDR3 protein: CAGRKLVAGTYKQYF; CDR3 DNA: TGTGCCGGCAGAAAACTAGTAGCGGGGACTTACAAGCAGTACTTC
D gene: TRBD1; J gene: TRBJ2-2; V gene: TRBV12-3/TRBV12-4; clone size: once; CDR3 protein: CASNEGAGELFF; CDR3 DNA: TGTGCCAGCAATGAGGGGGCAGGGGAGCTGTTTTTT
D gene: NA; J gene: TRBJ2-3; V gene: TRBV29-1; clone size: NA; CDR3 protein: CSVDVGGTTDAQYF; CDR3 DNA: TGCAGCGTTGATGTTGGGGGGACGACAGATGCGCAGTATTTT
D gene: NA; J gene: TRBJ2-1; V gene: TRBV5-4; clone size: NA; CDR3 protein: CASSWAPINEQFF; CDR3 DNA: TGTGCCAGCAGCTGGGCCCCAATAAATGAGCAGTTCTTC
D gene: NA; J gene: TRBJ1-4; V gene: TRBV20-1; clone size: NA; CDR3 protein: CSAQDSVDEKLLF; CDR3 DNA: TGCAGTGCCCAGGACAGTGTGGACGAAAAACTGTTATTT
D gene: TRBD2; J gene: TRBJ2-2; V gene: TRBV6-2/TRBV6-3; clone size: NA; CDR3 protein: CASLRASGMNTRELSF; CDR3 DNA: TGTGCCAGCTTGAGAGCTAGCGGGATGAACACGAGGGAGCTGTCTTTT
D gene: TRBD1; J gene: TRBJ1-2; V gene: TRBV12-3/TRBV12-4; clone size: NA; CDR3 protein: CASCLTDRVVGYTF; CDR3 DNA: TGTGCGAGCTGTCTTACCGACAGGGTAGTAGGCTACACCTTC
D gene: NA; J gene: TRBJ2-3; V gene: TRBV20-1; clone size: few; CDR3 protein: CNTTGLDTDTQYF; CDR3 DNA: TGCAATACTACAGGGTTGGACACAGATACGCAATATTTT
D gene: NA; J gene: TRBJ1-2; V gene: TRBV20-1; clone size: NA; CDR3 protein: CSAIDLSENHAYTF; CDR3 DNA: TGCAGTGCTATCGATCTCTCGGAAAATCATGCCTACACCTTC
D gene: TRBD1; J gene: TRBJ2-7; V gene: TRBV6-2/TRBV6-3; clone size: once; CDR3 protein: CASSYGTGFRSYERYF; CDR3 DNA: TGTGCCAGCAGTTATGGGACAGGTTTCAGATCCTACGAGCGGTACTTC
D gene: NA; J gene: TRBJ1-1; V gene: TRBV28; clone size: few; CDR3 protein: CASSFELVNTEAFF; CDR3 DNA: TGTGCCAGCAGTTTTGAGCTGGTGAACACTGAAGCTTTCTTT
D gene: NA; J gene: TRBJ2-1; V gene: TRBV20-1; clone size: NA; CDR3 protein: CCAHPTHSSYSEQFF; CDR3 DNA: TGCTGTGCCCACCCGACTCACAGCTCCTACAGTGAGCAGTTCTTC
D gene: TRBD1; J gene: TRBJ2-2; V gene: TRBV30; clone size: many; CDR3 protein: CAWSTDRVGSAGELFF; CDR3 DNA: TGTGCCTGGAGTACTGACAGGGTCGGTTCGGCCGGGGAGCTGTTTTTT
D gene: TRBD2; J gene: TRBJ2-7; V gene: TRBV6-1; clone size: NA; CDR3 protein: CVSSEAGAESSYVQYF; CDR3 DNA: TGTGTCAGCAGTGAGGCGGGAGCCGAAAGCTCCTACGTGCAGTACTTC
D gene: NA; J gene: TRBJ1-2; V gene: TRBV24-1; clone size: few; CDR3 protein: CATSGWGNYGYTF; CDR3 DNA: TGTGCCACCAGTGGCTGGGGGAACTATGGCTACACCTTC
D gene: TRBD2; J gene: TRBJ2-1; V gene: TRBV6-5; clone size: NA; CDR3 protein: CARSYSIPRERINEQLF; CDR3 DNA: TGTGCCAGGAGTTACTCGATTCCGCGGGAGAGGATCAATGAGCAGCTCTTC
D gene: NA; J gene: TRBJ1-4; V gene: TRBV20-1; clone size: NA; CDR3 protein: CCAKAASNEKLFF; CDR3 DNA: TGCTGTGCTAAGGCTGCCTCTAATGAAAAACTGTTTTTT
D gene: NA; J gene: TRBJ2-7; V gene: TRBV10-3; clone size: NA; CDR3 protein: CVMSEGGGDYEQYF; CDR3 DNA: TGTGTCATGAGTGAAGGAGGAGGGGACTACGAGCAGTACTTC
D gene: NA; J gene: TRBJ1-6; V gene: TRBV12-3/TRBV12-4; clone size: NA; CDR3 protein: CASNGQLNSSLQF; CDR3 DNA: TGTGCCAGCAACGGGCAGTTAAATTCATCCCTCCAGTTT
D gene: NA; J gene: TRBJ1-2; V gene: TRBV6-5; clone size: NA; CDR3 protein: CATSTRVTNYGYTF; CDR3 DNA: TGTGCCACCAGCACCCGGGTTACTAACTATGGGTACACCTTC
D gene: TRBD2; J gene: TRBJ2-2; V gene: TRBV28; clone size: NA; CDR3 protein: CASMILAGGRPTGELFF; CDR3 DNA: TGTGCCAGCATGATACTAGCGGGAGGCCGCCCCACCGGGGAGCTGTTTTTT
D gene: NA; J gene: TRBJ2-3; V gene: TRBV20-1; clone size: many; CDR3 protein: CSAKFVGGTDTQYF; CDR3 DNA: TGCAGTGCTAAGTTCGTAGGAGGCACAGATACGCAGTATTTT
D gene: NA; J gene: TRBJ2-5; V gene: TRBV20-1; clone size: many; CDR3 protein: CSPGGVETQYF; CDR3 DNA: TGCAGCCCGGGGGGCGTAGAGACCCAGTACTTC
D gene: NA; J gene: TRBJ1-4; V gene: TRBV20-1; clone size: few; CDR3 protein: CSVQGAGSATNEKLFF; CDR3 DNA: TGCAGTGTCCAGGGTGCAGGGAGTGCAACTAATGAAAAACTGTTTTTT
D gene: NA; J gene: TRBJ2-6; V gene: TRBV7-9; clone size: once; CDR3 protein: CASILLRGSGANVLTF; CDR3 DNA: TGTGCCAGCATCTTACTACGTGGCTCTGGGGCCAACGTCCTGACTTTC
D gene: TRBD1; J gene: TRBJ2-6; V gene: TRBV10-2; clone size: few; CDR3 protein: CAGGGTGAKVLTF; CDR3 DNA: TGCGCCGGTGGGGGGACAGGGGCAAAAGTCCTGACTTTC
D gene: NA; J gene: TRBJ2-1; V gene: TRBV11-1; clone size: few; CDR3 protein: CASSLGPLREQFF; CDR3 DNA: TGTGCCAGCAGCTTAGGACCGCTTCGAGAGCAGTTCTTC